These T cell receptor beta chains were read from a single sample in a study of Graves' ophthalmopathy and Graves' hyperthyroidism. TCRdb analysed the multiplex PCR reads with MiXCR anew, one entry per CDR3 protein. The profile shows roughly 700,000 distinct CDR3 sequences, roughly 40% of them singletons. Sequences were obtained from peripheral blood. Receptors were obtained from an adult man with Graves' ophthalmopathy. Both conserved end residues are part of each CDR3. A D gene is named only where the DNA matches it firmly. Only part of the rows carry a size: once, few, many, or a class if the clone is expanded.

abundance	d_gene	v_gene	j_gene	CDR3aa	CDR3nt
.	.	TRBV7-3	TRBJ1-1	CASSLGTRHTEAFF	TGTGCCAGCAGCTTAGGGACCAGACACACTGAAGCTTTCTTT
.	TRBD1	TRBV15	TRBJ1-2	CATSSPWPGQGNYGYTF	TGTGCCACCAGCAGCCCGTGGCCGGGACAGGGGAACTATGGCTACACCTTC
many	TRBD1	TRBV10-3	TRBJ1-3	CAIRDRGNTIYF	TGTGCCATCAGGGACAGGGGAAACACCATATATTTT
few	.	TRBV10-3	TRBJ1-1	CASSYYDSNTEAFF	TGTGCCAGCAGTTACTACGATTCGAACACTGAAGCTTTCTTT
.	.	TRBV7-4	TRBJ1-4	CASSVGGVVGPNEKLFF	TGTGCCAGCAGCGTAGGGGGGGTCGTGGGACCTAATGAAAAACTGTTTTTT
.	.	TRBV5-1	TRBJ1-1	CASSLGFTENTEAFF	TGCGCCAGCAGCTTGGGGTTCACAGAGAACACTGAAGCTTTCTTT
few	TRBD1	TRBV10-3	TRBJ2-2	CATGQGGNTGELFF	TGTGCCACCGGACAGGGGGGGAACACCGGGGAGCTGTTTTTT
many	.	TRBV7-3	TRBJ1-2	CASSLDGVNYGYTF	TGTGCCAGCAGCCTCGATGGGGTCAACTATGGCTACACCTTC
few	.	TRBV7-9	TRBJ1-2	CASSQDSARGYTF	TGTGCCAGCAGCCAAGACAGCGCGAGAGGCTACACCTTC
many	.	TRBV9	TRBJ2-6	CASSVASVGSGANVLTF	TGTGCCAGCAGCGTAGCTTCCGTGGGATCTGGGGCCAACGTCCTGACTTTC
few	.	TRBV5-6	TRBJ1-4	CASSFITDLNEKLFF	TGTGCCAGCAGCTTCATCACGGACCTAAATGAAAAACTGTTTTTT
.	TRBD1	TRBV29-1	TRBJ1-4	CSVIGQGYEKLFF	TGCAGCGTTATCGGACAGGGGTATGAAAAACTGTTTTTT
once	.	TRBV19	TRBJ1-6	CASSLELTGNNSPLHF	TGTGCCAGCAGCTTGGAATTGACAGGAAATAATTCACCCCTCCACTTT
.	.	TRBV2	TRBJ2-6	CASSLPRARGANVLTF	TGTGCCAGCAGTCTCCCCAGGGCGCGTGGGGCCAACGTCCTGACTTTC
few	TRBD1	TRBV6-6	TRBJ1-1	CASSRQGWDTEAFF	TGTGCCAGCAGTCGACAGGGGTGGGACACTGAAGCTTTCTTT
.	.	TRBV7-9	TRBJ1-2	CASSLGFGTNCGYTF	TGTGCCAGCAGCTTAGGTTTCGGAACTAACTGTGGCTACACCTTC
.	.	TRBV7-2	TRBJ1-5	CASSLAHQHF	TGTGCCAGCAGCTTAGCGCACCAGCATTTT
few	TRBD1	TRBV5-1	TRBJ2-5	CASSLGGTGGEQETQYF	TGCGCCAGCAGCTTGGGGGGGACAGGGGGAGAGCAAGAGACCCAGTACTTC
few	.	TRBV5-1	TRBJ1-1	CASSPQGVMNTEAFF	TGCGCCAGCAGCCCACAGGGAGTGATGAACACTGAAGCTTTCTTT
few	TRBD1	TRBV11-2	TRBJ1-1	CASSIHRGNTEAFF	TGTGCCAGCAGCATCCACAGGGGGAACACTGAAGCTTTCTTT
many	.	TRBV7-2	TRBJ1-6	CASSLWGVSPLHF	TGTGCCAGCAGCTTGTGGGGGGTATCACCCCTCCACTTT
few	.	TRBV25-1	TRBJ1-2	CASSDSAGGGALNGYTF	TGTGCCAGCAGTGATAGTGCCGGGGGGGGGGCGCTTAACGGCTACACCTTC
many	.	TRBV5-6	TRBJ1-4	CASSLAGSARSLFF	TGTGCCAGCAGCTTGGCCGGCTCAGCAAGGTCACTGTTTTTT
.	TRBD1	TRBV10-3	TRBJ2-6	CASSDRTGSSGANVLTF	TGTGCCAGCAGTGACAGGACAGGAAGCTCTGGGGCCAACGTCCTGACTTTC
few	.	TRBV7-9	TRBJ1-2	CASSTWDKVNYGYTF	TGTGCCAGCAGCACCTGGGACAAAGTTAACTATGGCTACACCTTC
.	.	TRBV6-5	TRBJ1-2	CASSYRHSANYGYTF	TGTGCCAGCAGTTATCGGCACTCCGCTAACTATGGCTACACCTTC
.	.	TRBV7-6	TRBJ1-6	CASSPQTGENSPLHF	TGTGCCAGCTCACCCCAGACAGGAGAAAATTCACCCCTCCACTTT
once	TRBD1	TRBV25-1	TRBJ2-2	CASSQINRGRTGELFF	TGTGCCAGCAGTCAAATCAACAGGGGGCGGACCGGGGAGCTGTTTTTT
once	TRBD2	TRBV19	TRBJ2-3	CASRSREEADTQYF	TGTGCCAGTAGGTCCCGGGAGGAGGCAGATACGCAGTATTTT
.	.	TRBV29-1	TRBJ2-7	CSQDRLRGYEQYF	TGCAGCCAAGATCGTCTCAGGGGTTACGAGCAGTACTTC
.	.	TRBV5-1	TRBJ1-3	CASSLDRGVGNTIYF	TGCGCCAGCAGCTTGGACCGAGGGGTCGGAAACACCATATATTTT
few	TRBD2	TRBV4-1	TRBJ2-7	CASSQVLGTSGDEQYF	TGCGCCAGCAGCCAAGTTCTTGGGACTAGCGGGGACGAGCAGTACTTC
.	TRBD1	TRBV24-1	TRBJ1-5	CASRGGTGDQPQHF	TGTGCCAGCAGGGGGGGGACAGGGGATCAGCCCCAGCATTTT
.	TRBD1	TRBV25-1	TRBJ1-6	CDSGGTGENSPLHF	TGTGACAGCGGAGGGACAGGGGAAAATTCACCCCTCCACTTT
once	.	TRBV7-2	TRBJ2-1	CASSLSWGSGSNEQFF	TGTGCCAGCAGCTTAAGTTGGGGTAGTGGAAGCAATGAGCAGTTCTTC
once	.	TRBV20-1	TRBJ1-6	CSARDPTGTLVSPLHF	TGCAGTGCTAGAGATCCGACCGGGACTCTGGTTTCACCCCTCCACTTT
.	TRBD2	TRBV7-6	TRBJ2-5	CASSLRFGGALETQYF	TGTGCCAGCAGCTTAAGATTCGGGGGGGCCCTAGAGACCCAGTACTTC
.	.	TRBV25-1	TRBJ2-7	CASNPPGLRRNTYEQYF	TGTGCCAGCAACCCCCCGGGACTTCGACGGAACACCTACGAGCAGTACTTC
few	TRBD2	TRBV19	TRBJ2-2	CASSSPSLAGAATGELFF	TGTGCCAGTAGTAGTCCCTCACTAGCGGGAGCCGCCACCGGGGAGCTGTTTTTT
many	.	TRBV7-9	TRBJ2-7	CASSWGFNGPRTEQYF	TGTGCCAGCAGCTGGGGATTTAACGGGCCTCGCACCGAGCAGTACTTC
.	.	TRBV2	TRBJ2-5	CASSARYRGKETQYF	TGTGCCAGCAGTGCTAGGTACCGCGGGAAAGAGACCCAGTACTTC
.	.	TRBV24-1	TRBJ1-2	CASSYASTGSGNYGYTF	TGTGCCAGCAGTTACGCATCGACCGGAAGCGGGAACTATGGCTACACCTTC
few	.	TRBV9	TRBJ1-2	CASSQGSGFGYTF	TGTGCCAGCAGCCAAGGCTCGGGGTTCGGCTACACCTTC
.	TRBD1	TRBV20-1	TRBJ2-7	CSASGDRGRSSYEQYF	TGCAGTGCTAGTGGGGACAGGGGTCGGAGCTCCTACGAGCAGTACTTC
.	TRBD2	TRBV7-9	TRBJ2-3	CASSSGLAGVSTDTQYF	TGTGCCAGCAGCTCGGGACTAGCGGGAGTGAGCACAGATACGCAGTATTTT
.	.	TRBV10-2	TRBJ1-1	CASRLGRRATNEAFF	TGCGCCAGCAGATTGGGACGGAGAGCAACTAATGAAGCTTTCTTT
.	TRBD2	TRBV7-2	TRBJ2-2	CASSPRTSLTTGELFF	TGTGCCAGCAGCCCGCGGACTAGCCTGACGACCGGGGAGCTGTTTTTT
.	.	TRBV7-9	TRBJ2-2	CASSQPSGELFF	TGTGCCAGCAGCCAACCGAGCGGGGAGCTGTTTTTT
.	TRBD1	TRBV6-6	TRBJ1-2	CASSPPRDSYGYTF	TGTGCCAGCAGTCCCCCCAGGGACAGCTATGGCTACACCTTC
many	.	TRBV2	TRBJ2-2	CASSLGSAGELFF	TGTGCCAGCAGTCTAGGGTCGGCCGGGGAGCTGTTTTTT
.	.	TRBV10-3	TRBJ2-2	CAIRGESTANTGELFF	TGTGCCATCAGGGGGGAAAGCACCGCGAACACCGGGGAGCTGTTTTTT